The 17 T cell receptor beta chains reported below all come from one sample, sequenced in a study of blood T cell repertoires in COVID-19. Sequenced by immunoSEQ multiplex PCR; TCRdb stores in-frame clones only, minus some. This table holds about 50,000 clones, 70% to 90% found once. Sequencing was done on a sample of peripheral blood. The receptors shown here come from a man in his 70s with acute or convalescent COVID-19.

The chain carries TRBV9 and TRBJ2-1; the match to TRBD1 covers 9 bases. Trimming cost V 3 bases and J 7 bases; bases outside gene matches: 8. This CDR3 contains 15 residues. CDR1 and CDR2 from the germline V gene are SGDLS and YYNGEE. This CDR3 reads CASSDRTGAGNEQFF. CDR3 nucleotide sequence: TGTGCCAGCAGCGACCGGACAGGGGCGGGGAATGAGCAGTTCTTC.

The sample holds one count of this clone. This sequence joins TRBV13 and TRBJ2-1; D gene unclear. CDR3 length: 12 residues. Germline values: CDR1 PRHDT, CDR2 FYEKMQ (reference sequence). Trimming took 3 bases from V and 4 from J, leaving 4 bases between them. In nucleotides, the CDR3 is TGTGCCAGCAGCTTGGAGTACAATGAGCAGTTCTTC. As protein: CASSLEYNEQFF. Variable domain in full (rest from reference TRBV13 and TRBJ2-1): AAGVIQSPRHLIKEKRETATLKCYPIPRHDTVYWYQQGPGQDPQFLISFYEKMQSDKGSIPDRFSAQQFSDYHSELNMSSLELGDSALYFCASSLEYNEQFFGPGTRLTVL.

This sequence joins TRBV27 and TRBJ1-2, with D perhaps TRBD1 (6 bases). Germline CDR1 reads MNHEY; CDR2 reads SMNVEV (reference sequence). V was shortened by 6 bases and J by 4 bases, with 15 bases between the two germline ends. The CDR3 runs to 14 residues. DNA of the CDR3: TGTGCCAGCAGGGCCGGGGACAATCCCTATGGCTACACCTTC. It encodes CASRAGDNPYGYTF.

This chain joins TRBV3-1 (or the pseudogene TRBV3-2) and TRBJ2-3, with 16 bases identical to TRBD2. With V trimmed by 4 bases and J by 3 bases, 13 bases remained unmatched. The germline CDR1 and CDR2 sequences are LGHDT and YNNKEL (reference sequence). CDR3 length: 20 residues. The CDR3: CASSRVPGGTSGGATDTQYF. The CDR3 region has the DNA TGTGCCAGCAGCCGAGTCCCGGGCGGGACTAGCGGGGGGGCGACAGATACGCAGTATTTT.

This chain uses TRBV7-8 with TRBJ1-1; perhaps TRBD1 as D (6 bases). Trimming took off 5 bases at V and 1 base at J, with 8 bases between the two ends. CDR1 SGHVS and CDR2 FQNEAQ come from the germline V gene. The CDR3 is 13 residues long. In DNA, the CDR3 is TGTGCCAGCAGCCTGACAGGGAACACTGAAGCTTTCTTT. It encodes CASSLTGNTEAFF.

The V call is TRBV7-9, the J call TRBJ2-1, with 9 bases aligning to TRBD2. J was trimmed by 10 bases and V by 5 bases; bases with no gene match: 12. The V gene's germline CDR1 is SEHNR and CDR2 FQNEAQ (reference sequence). This CDR3 has 15 residues. DNA for the CDR3: TGTGCCAGCAGCCCGGAACCTAGCGGGGTTGAGGAGCAGTTCTTC. This encodes CASSPEPSGVEEQFF.

This chain joins TRBV5-4 and TRBJ2-3, with 9 bases matching TRBD2. V shed 1 base and J 0 bases; nucleotides not matched to a gene: 3. This CDR3 spans 16 amino acids. Germline V CDR1 and CDR2: SGHNT, YYREEE (reference sequence). CDR3: CASSLQRGASTDTQYF. CDR3 in DNA: TGTGCCAGCAGCTTGCAGCGGGGGGCTAGCACAGATACGCAGTATTTT.

This clone showed up just once. The V gene is TRBV5-4, the J gene TRBJ1-1; 9 bases line up with TRBD1. CDR3 size: 15 residues. V shed 5 bases and J 4 bases; nucleotides not matched to a gene: 9. CDR1 and CDR2 (germline): SGHNT, YYREEE (reference sequence). The DNA for the CDR3 is TGTGCCAGCAGTAGGGAACAGGGGGCGACCACTGAAGCTTTCTTT. Encoded protein: CASSREQGATTEAFF.

This sequence joins TRBV2 and TRBJ2-2; a weak D match, TRBD1 (6 bases). CDR3 length equals 14 residues. Trimming cost V 7 bases and J 3 bases, with 12 bases left between them. The V gene's germline CDR1 is SNHLY and CDR2 FYNNEI. CDR3 coding DNA: TGTGCCAGCACATCAGAGGGGGACACCGGGGAGCTGTTTTTT. Protein product: CASTSEGDTGELFF.

This clone appeared once. This chain connects TRBV7-2 to TRBJ2-5; D gene uncertain. CDR3 length: 11 residues. Germline loops: CDR1 SGHTA, CDR2 FQGNSA. The germline V and J ends were trimmed by 4 bases and 5 bases, with 5 bases remaining between them. In DNA, the CDR3 is TGTGCCAGCAGCTCCCTTGAGACCCAGTACTTC. Encoded protein: CASSSLETQYF.

This clone has only a few counts. The chain combines TRBV20-1 with TRBJ1-6, with D maybe TRBD1 (6 bases). The CDR3 is 15 amino acids. CDR1 and CDR2 (germline): DFQATT, SNEGSKA (reference sequence). Trimming pared 3 bases from V and 10 bases from J, leaving 19 bases between. Here the CDR3 DNA reads TGCAGTGCTAGTGCGACAGGACTTGGTGGGTCACCCCTCCACTTT. As protein: CSASATGLGGSPLHF.

The CDR3 DNA follows: TGTGCCAGCAGCCAAGTACGGTACGATGAGCAGTTCTTC. This gives the protein CASSQVRYDEQFF. This sequence joins TRBV14 and TRBJ2-1; no clear D gene. The germline V gene has CDR1 SGHDN and CDR2 FVKESK. The V end lost 1 base, the J end lost 8 bases, and 9 bases lay between the germline ends. CDR3 length: 13 amino acids.

This chain uses TRBV18 with TRBJ1-2; weak D call: TRBD1 (6 bases). This CDR3 has 12 residues. V shed 6 bases and J shed 6 bases, with 11 bases lying between them. Germline V lookup: CDR1 KGHSH, CDR2 LQKENI. DNA of the CDR3: TGTGCCAGCTCTCTGGACAGCGATGGCTACACCTTC. Encoded protein: CASSLDSDGYTF. The variable domain in full, with the rest retrieved from reference TRBV18 and TRBJ1-2, is NAGVMQNPRHLVRRRGQEARLRCSPMKGHSHVYWYRQLPEEGLKFMVYLQKENIIDESGMPKERFSAEFPKEGPSILRIQQVVRGDSAAYFCASSLDSDGYTFGSGTRLTVV.

The chain employs TRBV11-2 and TRBJ2-7; TRBD2 aligns across 16 bases. CDR3 length equals 19 residues. Germline-derived CDR1 and CDR2 are SGHAT and FQNNGV. With 4 bases clipped from V and 2 bases from J, the junction kept 11 bases outside the gene matches. The CDR3 DNA reads as TGTGCCAGCAGCTCCCGACAGGCCGGGACTAGCGGGAGGGCCTACGAGCAGTACTTC. Its translation: CASSSRQAGTSGRAYEQYF. Complete variable domain (other parts from reference TRBV11-2 and TRBJ2-7): EAGVAQSPRYKIIEKRQSVAFWCNPISGHATLYWYQQILGQGPKLLIQFQNNGVVDDSQLPKDRFSAERLKGVDSTLKIQPAKLEDSAVYLCASSSRQAGTSGRAYEQYFGPGTRLTVT.

The gene calls are TRBV7-9 and TRBJ1-4; D is unclear. Germline V gene sequence: CDR1 SEHNR, CDR2 FQNEAQ (reference sequence). The CDR3 runs to 13 residues. Trimming shortened V by 3 bases and J by 10 bases, and 12 bases separated the two germline ends. In DNA form, the CDR3 reads TGTGCCAGCAGCTTGCCCGCCCCGCGAAAACTGTTTTTT. This translates into CASSLPAPRKLFF.

V is TRBV9 and J is TRBJ2-2; D possibly corresponds to TRBD1 (5 bases). Germline V gene sequence: CDR1 SGDLS, CDR2 YYNGEE. This CDR3 is 14 amino acids long. Deletions cut 5 bases from V and 2 bases from J, with 10 bases between. CDR3 DNA sequence: TGTGCCAGCAGGGGGCATCCTAACACCGGGGAGCTGTTTTTT. Translated, it gives CASRGHPNTGELFF.

This clone came up a few times. The chain joins TRBV7-7 to TRBJ2-1, with TRBD2 matching over 12 bases. V lost 5 bases and J lost 8; bases outside the gene matches: 10. CDR3 size: 16 residues. Germline V gives CDR1 SSHAT, CDR2 FNYEAQ (reference sequence). DNA for the CDR3: TGTGCCAGCAGCCCATCGCTAGCGGGAGGGCCGGATGAGCAGTTCTTC. It is translated as CASSPSLAGGPDEQFF.